These T cell receptor beta chains were read from a single sample in a study of CD8 T cells in ankylosing spondylitis. TCRdb independently ran MiXCR on the 5' RACE reads; one entry per CDR3 protein. The sample lists 700,000 to 850,000 distinct CDR3 sequences, 12% occurring once. The sample taken for sequencing was blood, either unsorted or a sorted T cell fraction (not recorded which). The receptors stem from a male donor with ankylosing spondylitis. Each CDR3 is given with its conserved first and last residue. A D gene is named only where the DNA matches it firmly. Expanded clones get a size class; other rows say once, few or many, or leave the size out.

len	abundance	v_gene	j_gene	d_gene	CDR3aa	CDR3nt
14	few	TRBV20-1	TRBJ1-1	NA	CSAKKLGNPAEAFF	TGCAGTGCTAAAAAACTAGGAAACCCCGCTGAAGCTTTCTTT
15	few	TRBV7-9	TRBJ1-6	NA	CASSLAQGNNSPLHF	TGTGCCAGCAGCTTAGCGCAAGGGAATAATTCACCCCTCCACTTT
15	NA	TRBV20-1	TRBJ2-1	NA	CSARGRGILYNEQFF	TGCAGTGCTAGAGGTCGGGGGATTCTCTACAATGAGCAGTTCTTC
16	few	TRBV12-3/TRBV12-4	TRBJ2-1	NA	CASSFRNGYSYNEQFF	TGTGCCAGCAGTTTCAGGAACGGGTACTCCTACAATGAGCAGTTCTTC
17	NA	TRBV20-1	TRBJ1-6	NA	CSAKELRGVPYNSPLHF	TGCAGTGCGAAAGAGTTGAGAGGGGTGCCCTATAATTCACCCCTCCACTTT
17	few	TRBV7-2	TRBJ2-3	TRBD1	CASSLAWRQGGADTQYF	TGTGCCAGCAGCTTAGCATGGCGACAGGGGGGTGCAGATACGCAGTATTTT
14	NA	TRBV5-5	TRBJ1-2	TRBD1	CASSARQGTYGYTF	TGTGCCAGCAGCGCCAGACAGGGAACCTATGGCTACACCTTC
15	few	TRBV7-2	TRBJ1-4	TRBD1	CASSFLGQGGEKLFF	TGTGCCAGCAGCTTCTTGGGACAGGGAGGGGAAAAACTGTTTTTT
16	many	TRBV10-3	TRBJ2-5	TRBD2	CAISEGRQGGQETQYF	TGTGCCATCAGTGAGGGAAGGCAGGGAGGGCAAGAGACCCAGTACTTC
9	many	TRBV20-1	TRBJ1-2	NA	CSAGYGYTF	TGCAGTGCCGGCTATGGCTACACCTTC
14	few	TRBV6-1	TRBJ2-5	NA	CASSGATRQETQYF	TGTGCCAGTTCCGGGGCTACCCGTCAAGAGACCCAGTACTTC
14	few	TRBV5-6	TRBJ1-4	NA	CASSPGHTRGKLFF	TGTGCCAGCAGCCCTGGACATACCAGGGGAAAACTGTTTTTT
14	NA	TRBV2	TRBJ2-7	NA	CASSSTILTYEQYF	TGTGCCAGCAGCTCTACAATTTTAACCTACGAGCAGTACTTC
15	NA	TRBV20-1	TRBJ1-1	NA	CSARPYGQLNTEAFF	TGCAGTGCTAGACCCTACGGACAGTTGAACACTGAAGCTTTCTTT
14	few	TRBV20-1	TRBJ2-7	NA	CSARDMGNRYEQYF	TGCAGTGCTAGAGATATGGGGAATCGCTACGAGCAGTACTTC
13	many	TRBV9	TRBJ2-7	NA	CASSDQSSYEQYF	TGTGCCAGCAGCGATCAGAGCTCCTACGAGCAGTACTTC
12	NA	TRBV7-9	TRBJ2-7	TRBD1	CASSFAGGEQYF	TGTGCCAGCAGCTTCGCAGGGGGCGAGCAGTACTTC
14	NA	TRBV6-1	TRBJ1-5	TRBD1	CASSQQGNNQPQHF	TGTGCCAGCAGTCAACAGGGGAACAATCAGCCCCAGCATTTT
17	few	TRBV5-1	TRBJ2-3	TRBD2	CASSRGLAGGPGDTQYF	TGCGCCAGCAGCAGGGGACTAGCGGGAGGGCCGGGAGATACGCAGTATTTT
15	many	TRBV7-6	TRBJ2-1	TRBD1	CASSSGQAPYNEQFF	TGTGCCAGCAGCTCGGGACAGGCCCCCTACAATGAGCAGTTCTTC
17	few	TRBV18	TRBJ2-1	TRBD2	CASSPRGLAASYNEQFF	TGTGCCAGCTCACCTCGGGGACTAGCGGCCTCCTACAATGAGCAGTTCTTC
15	NA	TRBV5-1	TRBJ2-2	TRBD1	CASSSGQGTIGELFF	TGCGCCAGCAGCTCGGGACAGGGGACGATCGGGGAGCTGTTTTTT
14	few	TRBV11-1	TRBJ2-4	TRBD1	CASSTRDRGDIQYF	TGTGCCAGCAGCACCCGGGACAGGGGGGACATTCAGTACTTC
14	few	TRBV25-1	TRBJ2-7	NA	CASSKVGDSYEQYF	TGTGCCAGCAGCAAAGTAGGGGACTCCTACGAGCAGTACTTC
15	many	TRBV5-1	TRBJ2-2	NA	CASSFEGEGPGELFF	TGCGCCAGCAGCTTCGAGGGAGAGGGCCCCGGGGAGCTGTTTTTT
14	many	TRBV20-1	TRBJ1-4	NA	CSATGPGADEKLFF	TGCAGTGCTACTGGGCCAGGGGCGGACGAAAAACTGTTTTTT
12	few	TRBV15	TRBJ2-1	NA	CATSRSPGGQFF	TGTGCCACCAGCAGGTCGCCGGGTGGGCAGTTCTTC
14	NA	TRBV6-2/TRBV6-3	TRBJ2-1	NA	CASSRHTDSSEQFF	TGTGCCAGCAGCCGACATACGGACAGTTCCGAGCAGTTCTTC
13	NA	TRBV29-1	TRBJ1-2	NA	CSVYGFPLYGYTF	TGCAGCGTCTATGGGTTCCCCCTATATGGCTACACCTTC
17	NA	TRBV4-3	TRBJ2-1	TRBD1	CASSQDWRDRVYNEQFF	TGCGCCAGCAGCCAAGATTGGCGGGACAGGGTGTACAATGAGCAGTTCTTC
13	many	TRBV6-5	TRBJ2-3	NA	CASSSGLKGTQYF	TGTGCCAGCAGTTCGGGCTTAAAGGGTACGCAGTATTTT
12	few	TRBV28	TRBJ1-2	NA	CASSFAVYGYTF	TGTGCCAGCAGTTTCGCGGTTTATGGCTACACCTTC
16	NA	TRBV18	TRBJ2-2	TRBD1	CASSPLETGVTGELFF	TGTGCCAGCTCACCTCTCGAGACAGGGGTAACCGGGGAGCTGTTTTTT
16	few	TRBV18	TRBJ2-3	NA	CASSQGSGINTDTQYF	TGTGCCAGCTCCCAGGGGAGCGGGATCAACACAGATACGCAGTATTTT
15	few	TRBV5-6	TRBJ2-2	NA	CASSLYAAGTGELFF	TGTGCCAGCAGCTTGTACGCCGCGGGGACCGGGGAGCTGTTTTTT
14	many	TRBV6-1	TRBJ2-1	TRBD2	CASSQAGDYNEQFF	TGTGCCAGCAGTCAAGCGGGGGACTACAATGAGCAGTTCTTC
18	NA	TRBV10-3	TRBJ2-3	NA	CAISESQQQRSGTDTQYF	TGTGCCATCAGTGAGTCGCAACAACAGAGGTCGGGCACAGATACGCAGTATTTT
14	many	TRBV4-3	TRBJ2-7	NA	CASSQDPGTYEQYF	TGCGCCAGCAGCCAAGATCCAGGAACCTACGAGCAGTACTTC
14	NA	TRBV7-2	TRBJ2-4	NA	CASSLVSRPNIQYF	TGTGCCAGCAGCTTAGTATCCAGACCAAACATTCAGTACTTC
14	NA	TRBV10-3	TRBJ2-1	TRBD1	CAISEPDRVGEQFF	TGTGCCATCAGTGAGCCGGACAGGGTTGGAGAGCAGTTCTTC
14	NA	TRBV2	TRBJ2-2	NA	CASTGTPLGGELFF	TGTGCCAGCACCGGGACACCCCTCGGCGGGGAGCTGTTTTTT
14	few	TRBV5-1	TRBJ2-3	TRBD1	CASTGTAVADTQYF	TGCGCCAGCACCGGGACAGCTGTGGCAGATACGCAGTATTTT
15	few	TRBV4-2	TRBJ2-3	NA	CASSNYRGSTDTQYF	TGTGCCAGCTCAAACTACCGGGGGAGCACAGATACGCAGTATTTT
14	NA	TRBV7-3	TRBJ1-5	NA	CASSLTGQNQPQHF	TGTGCCAGCAGCTTAACGGGTCAGAATCAGCCCCAGCATTTT
11	NA	TRBV30	TRBJ2-3	NA	CAWDSTDTQYF	TGTGCCTGGGATAGCACAGATACGCAGTATTTT
16	many	TRBV4-3	TRBJ2-1	TRBD1	CASSQVAGGQYNEQFF	TGCGCCAGCAGCCAAGTTGCAGGGGGTCAATACAATGAGCAGTTCTTC
13	few	TRBV29-1	TRBJ1-1	NA	CSVGVTPNTEAFF	TGCAGCGTTGGGGTGACACCGAACACTGAAGCTTTCTTT
13	few	TRBV2	TRBJ2-2	TRBD2	CASNAGDTGELFF	TGTGCCAGCAATGCGGGGGACACCGGGGAGCTGTTTTTT
16	few	TRBV11-2	TRBJ2-7	TRBD2	CASSSVGTSGRYEQYF	TGTGCCAGCAGCTCAGTAGGGACTAGCGGGAGGTACGAGCAGTACTTC
18	NA	TRBV28	TRBJ2-2	NA	CASSDWVTWDTNTGELFF	TGTGCCAGCAGTGATTGGGTGACTTGGGACACTAACACCGGGGAGCTGTTTTTT
14	NA	TRBV2	TRBJ1-2	NA	CASTYASPNYGYTF	TGTGCCAGCACCTACGCCAGCCCTAACTATGGCTACACCTTC
13	many	TRBV27	TRBJ1-2	NA	CASRLIGNSGYTF	TGTGCCAGCAGATTGATTGGAAATTCAGGCTACACCTTC
14	few	TRBV5-1	TRBJ2-2	NA	CASGRGGNTGELFF	TGCGCCAGCGGAAGGGGCGGCAACACCGGGGAGCTGTTTTTT
17	few	TRBV4-2	TRBJ1-6	TRBD1	CASSQDLGQGAFSPLHF	TGTGCCAGCAGCCAAGACCTGGGACAGGGGGCGTTTTCACCCCTCCACTTT
16	few	TRBV7-2	TRBJ1-2	TRBD1	CASSLVAGGSHYGYTF	TGTGCCAGCAGCTTAGTGGCAGGGGGGAGCCACTATGGCTACACCTTC
15	few	TRBV7-9	TRBJ1-1	NA	CASSSLAGSATEAFF	TGTGCCAGCAGCTCCCTCGCGGGTTCGGCCACTGAAGCTTTCTTT
15	few	TRBV6-2/TRBV6-3	TRBJ1-1	NA	CASSPTWALNTEAFF	TGTGCCAGCAGCCCTACTTGGGCGCTGAACACTGAAGCTTTCTTT